This TCR beta chain was captured in a study of identical twins. Germline lookup yields CDR1 SGHAT and CDR2 FQDESV (reference sequence). The length of the CDR3 is 18 residues. The V and J ends lost 2 bases and 5 bases, in that order; junction bases with no gene match: 17. A few counts support this clonotype. Its cognate antigen is unknown. Study-wide findings and caveats: Partial confounding of zero-insertion analyses by invariant MAIT and iNKT cells was possible. Less excess twin sharing appeared in beta out-of-frame sequences.

Template switching introduced a universal primer site, and the cDNA bore unique molecular identifiers. From the 5' RACE reads, TCRdb called clonotypes with MiXCR, one entry per CDR3 protein. The table includes nearly 650,000 distinct CDR3 sequences, just over 7% detected once. Among all donors, each was a healthy Caucasian. These data also featured in a second study, about yellow fever vaccine responses in identical twins.

The source is a young woman in good health. Sequenced material: PBMCs. The genes are TRBV11-1 and TRBJ2-7; TRBD1 aligns across 8 bases. CDR3 sequence reads: CASSLSALGQGRWNEQYF. The CDR3 nucleotides read TGTGCCAGCAGCTTAAGCGCCCTTGGACAGGGAAGATGGAACGAGCAGTACTTC.